These T cell receptor beta chains were read from a single sample in a study of cytomegalovirus exposure and HLA in healthy donors. Sequencing used immunoSEQ multiplex PCR; TCRdb keeps in-frame clones, though not all of them. The sample has roughly 48,000 clones, approximately 70% seen once. Sequencing was performed on PBMCs. The source is a man in his late teens or twenties in good health and CMV-seronegative. The CDR3 runs from the conserved cysteine through the conserved F or W. D genes are given only for firm matches.

CDR3 protein,V gene,CDR3 length,J gene,D gene
CASSTDRGGEQYF,TRBV27,13,TRBJ2-7,TRBD1
CASSPGTATNEKLFF,TRBV7-7,15,TRBJ1-4,TRBD1
CASSEELAGFPDEQYF,TRBV6-1,16,TRBJ2-7,TRBD2
CASSGNGTGDSYEQYF,TRBV25-1,16,TRBJ2-7,TRBD1
CASSQDRGDIYEKLFF,TRBV14,16,TRBJ1-4,.
CASSSVTGADTEAFF,TRBV5-1,15,TRBJ1-1,TRBD1
CASRAATEAFF,TRBV5-1,11,TRBJ1-1,.
CASSESFQADEKLFF,TRBV25-1,15,TRBJ1-4,.
CASTETSGSHNEQFF,TRBV7-9,15,TRBJ2-1,TRBD2
CASSLQARQHYGYTF,TRBV6-5,15,TRBJ1-2,.
CAILTSKNTGELFF,TRBV28,14,TRBJ2-2,TRBD2
CASSFDTDYEQYF,TRBV7-2,13,TRBJ2-7,.
CASRRDTLNTEAFF,TRBV6-5,14,TRBJ1-1,.
CASSLAWTDNTEAFF,TRBV7-2,15,TRBJ1-1,.
CASSLTRLNTGELFF,TRBV7-2,15,TRBJ2-2,.
CSAGQASEAFF,TRBV20-1,11,TRBJ1-1,TRBD1
CSVRISRVTYEQYF,TRBV29-1,14,TRBJ2-7,.
CASSPVYQETQYF,TRBV28,13,TRBJ2-5,.
CASSGFPSLFHEQYF,TRBV2,15,TRBJ2-7,.
CASSTSGWGTDTQYF,TRBV6-5,15,TRBJ2-3,.
CASSLVVGVGTGELFF,TRBV7-6,16,TRBJ2-2,.
CASSLSLRGSSYNSPLHF,TRBV28,18,TRBJ1-6,.
CASSPGAGYGYTF,TRBV18,13,TRBJ1-2,.
CASSLDSGTEAFF,TRBV5-1,13,TRBJ1-1,.
CASSLDRAYEQYF,TRBV7-9,13,.,.
CASSEQGGGVTEAFF,TRBV6-4,15,TRBJ1-1,TRBD1
CASSGTDFFNEQYF,TRBV28,14,TRBJ2-7,TRBD1